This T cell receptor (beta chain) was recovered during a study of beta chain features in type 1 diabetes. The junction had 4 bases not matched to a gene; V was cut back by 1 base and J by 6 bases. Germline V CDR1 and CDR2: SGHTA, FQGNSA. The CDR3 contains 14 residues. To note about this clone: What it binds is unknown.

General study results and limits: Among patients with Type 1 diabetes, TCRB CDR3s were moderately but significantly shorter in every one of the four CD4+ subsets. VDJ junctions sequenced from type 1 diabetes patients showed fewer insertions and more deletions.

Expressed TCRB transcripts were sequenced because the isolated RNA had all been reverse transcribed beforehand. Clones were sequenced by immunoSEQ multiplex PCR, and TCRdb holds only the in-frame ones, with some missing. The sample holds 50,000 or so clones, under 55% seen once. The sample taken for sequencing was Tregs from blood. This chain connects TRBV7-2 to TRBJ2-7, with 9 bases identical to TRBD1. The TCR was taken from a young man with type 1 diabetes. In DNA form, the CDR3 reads TGTGCCAGCAGCTTAGGACAGGGGGGACGCGAGCAGTACTTC. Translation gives CASSLGQGGREQYF. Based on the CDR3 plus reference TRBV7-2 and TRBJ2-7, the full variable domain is GAGVSQSPSNKVTEKGKDVELRCDPISGHTALYWYRQSLGQGLEFLIYFQGNSAPDKSGLPSDRFSAERTGGSVSTLTIQRTQQEDSAVYLCASSLGQGGREQYFGPGTRLTVT.